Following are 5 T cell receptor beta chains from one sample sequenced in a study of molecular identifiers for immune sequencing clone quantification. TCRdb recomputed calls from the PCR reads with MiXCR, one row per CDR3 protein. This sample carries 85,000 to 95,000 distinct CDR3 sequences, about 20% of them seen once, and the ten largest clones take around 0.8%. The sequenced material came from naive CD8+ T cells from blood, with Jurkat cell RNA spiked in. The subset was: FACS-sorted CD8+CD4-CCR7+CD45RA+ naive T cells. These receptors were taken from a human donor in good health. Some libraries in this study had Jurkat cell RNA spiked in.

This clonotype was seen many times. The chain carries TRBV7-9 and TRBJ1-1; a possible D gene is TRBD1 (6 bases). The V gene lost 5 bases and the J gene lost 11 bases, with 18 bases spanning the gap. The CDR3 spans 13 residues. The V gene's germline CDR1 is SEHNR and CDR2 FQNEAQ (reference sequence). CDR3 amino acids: CASSLGTEQGAFF. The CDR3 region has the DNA TGTGCCAGCAGCCTCGGGACCGAGCAGGGGGCTTTCTTT.

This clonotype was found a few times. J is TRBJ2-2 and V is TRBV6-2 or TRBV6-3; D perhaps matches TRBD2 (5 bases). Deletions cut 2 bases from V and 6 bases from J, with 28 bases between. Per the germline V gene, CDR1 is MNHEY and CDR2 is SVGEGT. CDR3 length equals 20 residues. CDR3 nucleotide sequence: TGTGCCAGCAGTTACATAAGGGAGATCGGGATCCCAGCCTGGTCCGGGGAGCTGTTTTTT. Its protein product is CASSYIREIGIPAWSGELFF.

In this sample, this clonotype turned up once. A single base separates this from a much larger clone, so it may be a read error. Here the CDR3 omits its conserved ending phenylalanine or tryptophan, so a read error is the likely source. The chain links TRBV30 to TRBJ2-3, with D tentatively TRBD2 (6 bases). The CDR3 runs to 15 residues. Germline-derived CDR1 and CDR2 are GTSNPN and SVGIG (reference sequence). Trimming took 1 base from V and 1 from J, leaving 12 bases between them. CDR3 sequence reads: CAWSAVGEGTDTQYS. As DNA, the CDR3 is TGTGCCTGGAGTGCCGTAGGGGAGGGCACAGATACGCAGTATTCT.

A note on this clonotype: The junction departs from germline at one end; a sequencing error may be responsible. The CDR3 DNA reads TGCGCCAGCAGCCAAGTAGAGGGCCCGAGTTATGGCTACGCCTTC. It codes for CASSQVEGPSYGYAF. The chain uses TRBV4-3 and TRBJ1-2; no reliable D call. CDR1 and CDR2 from the germline V gene are LGHNA and YSLEER. The CDR3 has 15 residues.

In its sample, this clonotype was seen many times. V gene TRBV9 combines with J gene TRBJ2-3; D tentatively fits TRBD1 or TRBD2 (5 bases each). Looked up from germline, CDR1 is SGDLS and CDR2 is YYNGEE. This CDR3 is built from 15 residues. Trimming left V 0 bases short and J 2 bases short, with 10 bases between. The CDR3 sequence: CASSVVGAHTDTQYF. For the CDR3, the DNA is TGTGCCAGCAGCGTAGTCGGGGCCCACACAGATACGCAGTATTTT.